This T cell receptor beta chain was sequenced in a study of blood T cell repertoires in COVID-19. Study processing details: Amplification with reference gene primers provided the estimates of nucleated cell counts. Some clones are missing from TCRdb's copy, which holds only in-frame ones; the method was immunoSEQ multiplex PCR. That table furnishes V, J and clone size, whereas the DNA furnished D and trimming. The table includes approximately 210,000 clones, about four fifths detected once. V was trimmed by 5 bases and J by 4 bases, leaving 6 bases between them. The CDR3 runs 11 residues. Looked up from germline, CDR1 is SGHAT and CDR2 is FQNNGV.

J is TRBJ2-7 and V is TRBV11-2; D uncertain. This sequence originates from a woman aged 40 to 50 with acute or convalescent COVID-19. The sequencing sample was made of peripheral blood. The CDR3 loop reads CASSLKYEQYF. CDR3 DNA: TGTGCCAGCAGCCTAAAATACGAGCAGTACTTC.